The T cell receptor (beta chain) described here comes from a study of shared clonotypes between healthy human individuals. Looking at the study overall: With ages of 18 to 49, the donors were two women and three men.

After removal of 0 bases from V and 6 bases from J, the junction contained 4 bases not matched to a gene. Germline values: CDR1 MNHNY, CDR2 SVGAGI (reference sequence). CDR3 length equals 14 residues. Sequenced by immunoSEQ multiplex PCR; TCRdb stores in-frame clones only, minus some. The table has approximately 2,000,000 clones, about nine tenths seen once. A word on this clone: Antigen specificity is unknown.

Points from the study as a whole: Investigators collected only blood, and repertoires in tissues likely differ. Relative to memory subsets, naive subsets generally showed larger estimated richness.

This sequence was found in a man younger than 30 in good health. Some clones in this sample may be carry-over from other donors' samples. The sequenced sample consisted of naive CD4+ T cells from PBMCs. This sample's subset: CD45RA+ positively selected. This rearrangement joins TRBV6-6 to TRBJ2-7; 8 positions match TRBD1. CDR3 sequence reads: CASSYSQDRAEQYF. Written as DNA, the CDR3 is TGTGCCAGCAGTTACTCTCAGGACAGGGCCGAGCAGTACTTC.